This TCR beta chain was sequenced for a study of T cell changes during pregnancy in multiple sclerosis. The CDR3 contains 15 residues. The germline CDR1 and CDR2 sequences are MGHRA and YSYEKL. Assay used: immunoSEQ multiplex PCR; TCRdb lists only in-frame clones, some missing. The sample holds tens of thousands of clones, 85% to 95% seen once. Details on this clone: Compared with germline, one end of the junction differs, possibly owing to a read error.

The chain links TRBV4-1 to TRBJ2-3; weak D call: TRBD1 (6 bases). This sequence was found in a female donor with multiple sclerosis, enrolled in a pregnancy study. The sequencing used CD4+ T cells from peripheral blood mononuclear cells, collected before pregnancy. CDR3 nucleotides: TGCGCCAGCAGCCAAGAAGAGGGACACACAGGTACGCAGTATTTT. This sequence encodes CASSQEEGHTGTQYF.